This T cell receptor beta chain appears in the sequencing data of a study of blood T cell repertoires in COVID-19. Study context: COVID-19 samples from acute and convalescent phases originated in the United States, Italy and Spain.

The assay was immunoSEQ multiplex PCR, and TCRdb's table has in-frame clones only and misses some. This table has some 45,000 clones, about four fifths appearing once. Trimming took off 3 bases at V and 2 bases at J, with 12 bases between the two ends. The V gene's germline CDR1 is PRHDT and CDR2 FYEKMQ (reference sequence). This CDR3 is built from 15 residues. The chain employs TRBV13 and TRBJ2-3, with D possibly being TRBD1 (5 bases). What was sequenced was peripheral blood. The clonotype was recovered from a woman aged 55-75 years with acute or convalescent COVID-19. CDR3 sequence reads: CASSFVDSTTDTQYF. CDR3 DNA: TGTGCCAGCAGCTTCGTAGACAGCACCACAGATACGCAGTATTTT.